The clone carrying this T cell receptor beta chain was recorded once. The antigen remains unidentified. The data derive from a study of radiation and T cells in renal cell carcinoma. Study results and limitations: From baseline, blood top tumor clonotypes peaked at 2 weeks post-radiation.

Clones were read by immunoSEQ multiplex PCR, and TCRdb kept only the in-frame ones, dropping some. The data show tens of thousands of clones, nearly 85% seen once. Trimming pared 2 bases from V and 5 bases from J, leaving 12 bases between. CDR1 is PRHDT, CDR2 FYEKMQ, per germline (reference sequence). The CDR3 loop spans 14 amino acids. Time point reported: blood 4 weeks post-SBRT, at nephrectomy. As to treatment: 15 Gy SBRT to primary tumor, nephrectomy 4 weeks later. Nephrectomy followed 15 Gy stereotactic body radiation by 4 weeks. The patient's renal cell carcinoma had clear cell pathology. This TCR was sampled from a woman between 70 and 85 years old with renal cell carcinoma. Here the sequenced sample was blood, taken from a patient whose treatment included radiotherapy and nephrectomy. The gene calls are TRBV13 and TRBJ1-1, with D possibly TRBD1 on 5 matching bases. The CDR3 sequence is CASSLNGAQTEAFF. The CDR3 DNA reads TGTGCCAGCAGCTTAAACGGGGCTCAGACTGAAGCTTTCTTT.